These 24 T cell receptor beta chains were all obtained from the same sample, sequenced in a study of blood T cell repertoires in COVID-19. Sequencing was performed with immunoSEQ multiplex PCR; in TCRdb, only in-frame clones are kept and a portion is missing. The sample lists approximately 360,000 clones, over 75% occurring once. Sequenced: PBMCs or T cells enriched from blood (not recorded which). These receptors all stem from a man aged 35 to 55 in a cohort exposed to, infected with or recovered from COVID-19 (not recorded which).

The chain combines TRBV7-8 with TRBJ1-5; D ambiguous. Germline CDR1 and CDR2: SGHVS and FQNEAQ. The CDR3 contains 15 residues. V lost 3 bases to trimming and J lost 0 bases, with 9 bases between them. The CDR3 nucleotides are TGTGCCAGCAGCTTGAGGGCTGATAGCAATCAGCCCCAGCATTTT. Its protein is CASSLRADSNQPQHF.

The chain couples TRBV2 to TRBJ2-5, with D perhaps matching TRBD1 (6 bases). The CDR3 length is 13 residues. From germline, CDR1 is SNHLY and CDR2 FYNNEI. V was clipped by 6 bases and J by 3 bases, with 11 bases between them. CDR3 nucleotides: TGTGCCAGCAGGGGTGGACAGAAAGAGACCCAGTACTTC. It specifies CASRGGQKETQYF. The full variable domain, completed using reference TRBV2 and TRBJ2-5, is EPEVTQTPSHQVTQMGQEVILRCVPISNHLYFYWYRQILGQKVEFLVSFYNNEISEKSEIFDDQFSVERPDGSNFTLKIRSTKLEDSAMYFCASRGGQKETQYFGPGTRLLVL.

CDR3 region: CADGQDYNEQFF. The CDR3 nucleotides read TGTGCCGACGGACAGGACTACAATGAGCAGTTCTTC. The chain combines TRBV7-9 with TRBJ2-1, with TRBD1 identical over 7 bases. V lost 11 bases, J lost 3 bases, and 4 bases stayed unmatched. The CDR3 loop spans 12 amino acids. Germline V gene lookup returns CDR1 SEHNR and CDR2 FQNEAQ (reference sequence).

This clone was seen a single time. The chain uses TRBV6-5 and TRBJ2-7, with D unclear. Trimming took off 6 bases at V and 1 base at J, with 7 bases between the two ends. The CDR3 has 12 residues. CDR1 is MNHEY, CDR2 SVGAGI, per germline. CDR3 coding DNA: TGTGCCAGCAGACTTATGTCCTACGAGCAGTACTTC. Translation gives CASRLMSYEQYF.

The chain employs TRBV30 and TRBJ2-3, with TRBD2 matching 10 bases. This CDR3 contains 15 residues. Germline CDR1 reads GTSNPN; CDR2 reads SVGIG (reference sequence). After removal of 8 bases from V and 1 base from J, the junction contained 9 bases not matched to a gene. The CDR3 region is CARGAGGRGTDTQYF. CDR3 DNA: TGTGCCCGGGGAGCGGGAGGGCGGGGCACAGATACGCAGTATTTT.

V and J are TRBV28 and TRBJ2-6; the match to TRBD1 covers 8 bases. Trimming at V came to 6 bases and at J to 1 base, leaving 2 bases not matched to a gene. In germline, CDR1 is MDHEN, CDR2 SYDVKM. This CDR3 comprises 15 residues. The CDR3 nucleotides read TGTGCCAGCAGCCGGACAGGGTCTGGGGCCAACGTCCTGACTTTC. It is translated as CASSRTGSGANVLTF.

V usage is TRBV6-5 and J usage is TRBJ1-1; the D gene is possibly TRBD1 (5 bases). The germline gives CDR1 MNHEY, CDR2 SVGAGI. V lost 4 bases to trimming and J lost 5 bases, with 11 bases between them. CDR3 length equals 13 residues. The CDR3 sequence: CASSFPGGTEAFF. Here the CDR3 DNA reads TGTGCCAGCAGTTTTCCTGGGGGGACTGAAGCTTTCTTT.

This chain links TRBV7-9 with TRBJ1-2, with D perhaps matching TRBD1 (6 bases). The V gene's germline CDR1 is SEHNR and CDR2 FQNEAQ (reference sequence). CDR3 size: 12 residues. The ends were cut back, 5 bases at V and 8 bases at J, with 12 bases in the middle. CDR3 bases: TGTGCCAGCAGCCCAGGGGCGTGGGGCTACACCTTC. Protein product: CASSPGAWGYTF.

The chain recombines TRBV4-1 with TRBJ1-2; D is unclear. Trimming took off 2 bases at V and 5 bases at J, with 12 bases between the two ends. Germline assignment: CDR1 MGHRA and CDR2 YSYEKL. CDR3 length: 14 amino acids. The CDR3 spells CASSQSGFLYGYTF. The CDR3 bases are TGCGCCAGCAGCCAATCGGGATTCTTATATGGCTACACCTTC.

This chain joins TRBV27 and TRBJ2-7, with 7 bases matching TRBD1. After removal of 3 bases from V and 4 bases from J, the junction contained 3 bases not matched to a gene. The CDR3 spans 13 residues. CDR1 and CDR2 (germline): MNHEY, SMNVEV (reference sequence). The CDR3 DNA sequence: TGTGCCAGCAGTTTCGTCAGGGGGTACGAGCAGTACTTC. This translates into CASSFVRGYEQYF.

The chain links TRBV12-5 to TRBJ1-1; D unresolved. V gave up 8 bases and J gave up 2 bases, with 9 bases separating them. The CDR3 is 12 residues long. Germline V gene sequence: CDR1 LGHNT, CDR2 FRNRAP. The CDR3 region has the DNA TGTGCTAGTAAATCAGGTAACACTGAAGCTTTCTTT. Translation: CASKSGNTEAFF.

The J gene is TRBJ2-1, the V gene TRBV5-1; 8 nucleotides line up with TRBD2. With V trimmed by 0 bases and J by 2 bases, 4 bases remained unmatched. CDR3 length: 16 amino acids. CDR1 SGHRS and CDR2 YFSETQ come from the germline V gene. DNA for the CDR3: TGCGCCAGCAGCTTGGTCCTAGCGGGCACCTACAATGAGCAGTTCTTC. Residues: CASSLVLAGTYNEQFF.

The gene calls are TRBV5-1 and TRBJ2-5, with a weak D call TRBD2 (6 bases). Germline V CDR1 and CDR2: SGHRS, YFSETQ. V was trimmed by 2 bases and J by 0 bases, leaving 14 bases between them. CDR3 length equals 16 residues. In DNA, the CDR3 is TGCGCCAGCAGCTTTCTTGCGGGGTCGTACCAAGAGACCCAGTACTTC. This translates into CASSFLAGSYQETQYF.

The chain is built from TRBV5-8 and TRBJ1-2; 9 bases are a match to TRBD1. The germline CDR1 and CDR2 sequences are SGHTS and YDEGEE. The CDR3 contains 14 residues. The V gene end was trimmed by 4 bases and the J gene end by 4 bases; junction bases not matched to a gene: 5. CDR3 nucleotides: TGTGCCAGCAGCCGGGGACAGGGCATCTATGGCTACACCTTC. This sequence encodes CASSRGQGIYGYTF.

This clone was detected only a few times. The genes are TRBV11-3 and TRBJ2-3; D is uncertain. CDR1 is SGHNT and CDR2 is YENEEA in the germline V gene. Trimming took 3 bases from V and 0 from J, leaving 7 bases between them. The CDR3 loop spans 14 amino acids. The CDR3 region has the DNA TGTGCCAGCAGCTTCCAGTCTAGCACAGATACGCAGTATTTT. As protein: CASSFQSSTDTQYF.

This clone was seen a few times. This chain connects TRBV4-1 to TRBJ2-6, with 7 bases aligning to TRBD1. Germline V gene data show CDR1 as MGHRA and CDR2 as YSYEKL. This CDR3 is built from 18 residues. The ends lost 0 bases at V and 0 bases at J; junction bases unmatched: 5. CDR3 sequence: CASSQDGQEYSGANVLTF. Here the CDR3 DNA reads TGCGCCAGCAGCCAAGATGGACAGGAGTACTCTGGGGCCAACGTCCTGACTTTC.

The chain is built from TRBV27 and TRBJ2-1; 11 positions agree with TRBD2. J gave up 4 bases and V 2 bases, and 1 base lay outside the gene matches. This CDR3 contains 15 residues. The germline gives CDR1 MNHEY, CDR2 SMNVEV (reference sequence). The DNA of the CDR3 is TGTGCCAGCAGTTTAACTAGCGGGGGTTACAATGAGCAGTTCTTC. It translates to CASSLTSGGYNEQFF.

CDR3 in amino acids: CAWSDLGPRRYGYTF. In DNA, the CDR3 is TGTGCCTGGAGTGATCTGGGCCCTCGCCGTTATGGCTACACCTTC. V gene TRBV30 combines with J gene TRBJ1-2, with D hard to call. Trimming cost V 1 base and J 5 bases, with 17 bases left between them. In germline, CDR1 is GTSNPN, CDR2 SVGIG (reference sequence). CDR3 length: 15 residues.

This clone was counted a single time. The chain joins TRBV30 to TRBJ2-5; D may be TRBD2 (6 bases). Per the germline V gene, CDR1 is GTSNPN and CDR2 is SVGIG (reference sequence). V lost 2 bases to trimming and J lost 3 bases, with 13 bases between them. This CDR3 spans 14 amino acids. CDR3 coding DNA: TGTGCCTGGAGTCCGGGGACTCGAAAAGAGACCCAGTACTTC. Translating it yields CAWSPGTRKETQYF. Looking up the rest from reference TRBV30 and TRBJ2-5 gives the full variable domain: SQTIHQWPATLVQPVGSPLSLECTVEGTSNPNLYWYRQAAGRGLQLLFYSVGIGQISSEVPQNLSASRPQDRQFILSSKKLLLSDSGFYLCAWSPGTRKETQYFGPGTRLLVL.

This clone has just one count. This CDR3 reads CASSSPGLRTRRETQYF. The CDR3 DNA follows: TGTGCCAGCAGCTCCCCGGGACTAAGAACGAGGAGAGAGACCCAGTACTTC. The chain uses TRBV7-9 and TRBJ2-5; 7 nucleotides line up with TRBD2. The CDR3 is 17 residues long. Per germline, CDR1 SEHNR and CDR2 FQNEAQ (reference sequence). V lost 4 bases and J lost 4; bases outside the gene matches: 15.

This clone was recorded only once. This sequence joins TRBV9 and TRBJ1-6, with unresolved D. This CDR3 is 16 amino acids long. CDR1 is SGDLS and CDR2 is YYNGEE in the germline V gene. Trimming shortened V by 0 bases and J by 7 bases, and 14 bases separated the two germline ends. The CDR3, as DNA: TGTGCCAGCAGCGTAGGGTGGATAGGGAGAAATTCACCCCTCCACTTT. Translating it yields CASSVGWIGRNSPLHF.

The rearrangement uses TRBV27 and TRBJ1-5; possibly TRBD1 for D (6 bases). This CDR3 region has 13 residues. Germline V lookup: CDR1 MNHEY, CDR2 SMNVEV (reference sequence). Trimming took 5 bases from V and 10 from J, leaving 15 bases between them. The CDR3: CASSKQGWQPQHF. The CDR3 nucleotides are TGTGCCAGCAGTAAACAGGGTTGGCAACCCCAGCATTTT.

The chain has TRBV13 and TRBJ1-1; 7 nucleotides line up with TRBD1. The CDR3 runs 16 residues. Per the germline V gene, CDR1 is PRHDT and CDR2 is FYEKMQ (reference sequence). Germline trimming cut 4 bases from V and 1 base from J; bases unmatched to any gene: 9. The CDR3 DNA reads TGTGCCAGCAGCTCCCCCGACAGGGCGGCGAACACTGAAGCTTTCTTT. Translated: CASSSPDRAANTEAFF.

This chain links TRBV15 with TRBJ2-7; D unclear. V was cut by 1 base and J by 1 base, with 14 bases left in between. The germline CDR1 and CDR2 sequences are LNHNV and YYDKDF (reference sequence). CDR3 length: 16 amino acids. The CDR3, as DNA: TGTGCCACCAGCAGAGGAGGAACGCTACAATCCTACGAGCAGTACTTC. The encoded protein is CATSRGGTLQSYEQYF.